This is a list of T cell receptor beta chains from one sample in a study of cytomegalovirus exposure and HLA in healthy donors. The repertoire was sequenced with immunoSEQ multiplex PCR; TCRdb's copy has only in-frame clones and lacks some. The table shows some 100,000 clones, with 79% occurring only once. Sequencing was carried out using PBMCs. The source of these receptors is a female donor in good health and CMV-seropositive. The CDR3 runs from the conserved cysteine through the conserved F or W. The D gene is left open where the match is weak. Only some rows state a clone size, as once, few, many or a class for expanded clones.

V gene,D gene,J gene,clone size,CDR3 DNA,CDR3 protein
TRBV18,-,TRBJ2-7,-,TGTGCCAGCTCACCAAAGGGGGACGAGCAGTACTTC,CASSPKGDEQYF
TRBV19,TRBD1,TRBJ1-4,few,TGTGCCAGTACCCGTGCGGGACAGGGATCAACTAATGAAAAACTGTTTTTT,CASTRAGQGSTNEKLFF
TRBV4-1,TRBD1,TRBJ1-1,-,TGCGCCAGCAGCCAGCCCAGGGGGGAGATGAACACTGAAGCTTTCTTT,CASSQPRGEMNTEAFF
TRBV20-1,TRBD1,TRBJ1-2,-,TGCAGTGCCCTGGGGACAGTTTACACCTTC,CSALGTVYTF
TRBV5-1,TRBD2,TRBJ2-3,-,TGCGCCAGCAGGCGGCTAGCGGAGGGGAAAGATACGCAGTATTTT,CASRRLAEGKDTQYF
TRBV10-2,TRBD2,TRBJ2-2,-,TGCGCCAGCCGGACTAGCGGGAACACCGGGGAGCTGTTTTTT,CASRTSGNTGELFF
TRBV18,-,TRBJ2-7,-,TGTGCCAGCTCACCCCGATCGGTCCCGAACCTCTACGAGCAGTACTTC,CASSPRSVPNLYEQYF
TRBV27,TRBD1,TRBJ2-2,once,TGTGCCAGCAGTTTGATCGCAGGACAGGGGTCCGGGGAGCTGTTTTTT,CASSLIAGQGSGELFF
TRBV30,-,TRBJ2-3,-,TGTGCCTGGAGTGTTGGGCAGGGGCAAGATACGCAGTATTTT,CAWSVGQGQDTQYF
TRBV6-5,TRBD1,TRBJ1-2,once,TGTGCCAGCTGCGAGGACAGGGGACCCGCAGGTGGCTACACCTTC,CASCEDRGPAGGYTF
TRBV6-1,TRBD2,TRBJ2-7,-,TGTGCCAGCCGGAGCACTAGCGGATCCTACGAGCAGTACTTC,CASRSTSGSYEQYF
TRBV30,-,TRBJ2-6,-,TGTGCCTGGAGTGTAGCGTCCTCTGGGGCCAACGGCCTGACTTTC,CAWSVASSGANGLTF
TRBV5-1,TRBD1,TRBJ2-7,-,TGCGCCAGCAGCTTGGGGCAGGGGGCCTACGAGCAGTACTTC,CASSLGQGAYEQYF
TRBV5-5,-,TRBJ2-7,-,TGTGCCAGCAGCCCCGGGCTCGGGGAGTACGAGCAGTACTTC,CASSPGLGEYEQYF
TRBV5-6,TRBD1,TRBJ2-6,-,TGTGCCAGCAGCTTGACGGGACAGGTACCCTCTGGGGCCAACGTCCTGACTTTC,CASSLTGQVPSGANVLTF
TRBV7-6,TRBD2,TRBJ2-3,-,TGTGCCAGCAGCTTAGGGACTAGCGACGATACGCAGTATTTT,CASSLGTSDDTQYF
TRBV28,-,TRBJ2-3,-,TGTGCCAGCAGTTCCAGGGTGACCACAGATACGCAGTATTTT,CASSSRVTTDTQYF